A single sample is the source of the 23 T cell receptor beta chains below, sequenced in a study of CD8 T cells in Susac syndrome. Reverse transcription used roughly 0.5 to 1 ug RNA and random hexamers. In TCRdb, the immunoSEQ multiplex PCR reads were re-called with MiXCR into one record per CDR3 protein. The sample carries around 90,000 distinct CDR3 sequences, roughly 96% recorded once. The sample taken for sequencing was CD8+ T cells from PBMCs. The receptors shown here come from a human donor with Susac syndrome.

The V call is TRBV20-1, the J call TRBJ1-5; the D gene is possibly TRBD1 (6 bases). V lost 3 bases and J lost 3, with 15 bases in between. The CDR3 sequence is 15 residues long. Per germline, CDR1 DFQATT and CDR2 SNEGSKA (reference sequence). CDR3 residues: CSARYASGANQPQHF. The CDR3 nucleotides read TGCAGTGCTAGGTATGCCTCAGGGGCCAATCAGCCCCAGCATTTT.

The V and J genes are TRBV15 and TRBJ2-5; weak D call: TRBD1 (5 bases). Trimming removed 1 base from V and 5 bases from J, with 14 bases in between. Germline assignment: CDR1 LNHNV and CDR2 YYDKDF (reference sequence). This CDR3 is built from 15 residues. The CDR3 nucleotides read TGTGCCACCAGCAGAGCCAGGGCCGTGTGGGAGACCCAGTACTTC. This codes for CATSRARAVWETQYF.

This chain connects TRBV9 to TRBJ2-3; no clear D gene. The V gene lost 2 bases and the J gene lost 0 bases, with 13 bases spanning the gap. Germline lookup yields CDR1 SGDLS and CDR2 YYNGEE. The CDR3 length is 16 residues. The CDR3 nucleotides read TGTGCCAGCAGCGTTCTGAGCTACCCTAGCACAGATACGCAGTATTTT. Its translation is CASSVLSYPSTDTQYF. Full variable domain (outside the CDR3, taken from reference TRBV9 and TRBJ2-3): DSGVTQTPKHLITATGQRVTLRCSPRSGDLSVYWYQQSLDQGLQFLIQYYNGEERAKGNILERFSAQQFPDLHSELNLSSLELGDSALYFCASSVLSYPSTDTQYFGPGTRLTVL.

This chain joins TRBV6-2 or TRBV6-3 and TRBJ1-1; D unresolved. Germline values: CDR1 MNHEY, CDR2 SVGEGT. Deletions cut 10 bases from V and 1 base from J, with 10 bases between. CDR3 length: 12 residues. DNA of the CDR3: TGTGCCACCCGGGATGAGAACACTGAAGCTTTCTTT. It specifies CATRDENTEAFF.

The genes are TRBV20-1 and TRBJ2-1, with 15 bases lining up with TRBD2. The length of the CDR3 is 14 residues. Trimming at V came to 5 bases and at J to 7 bases, leaving 3 bases not matched to a gene. The germline V gene has CDR1 DFQATT and CDR2 SNEGSKA (reference sequence). Here the CDR3 reads CSALGTSGGNEQFF. The CDR3 DNA is TGCAGTGCTCTCGGGACTAGCGGGGGGAATGAGCAGTTCTTC.

V and J are TRBV18 and TRBJ1-2; 10 nucleotides align to TRBD1. The CDR3 loop spans 11 amino acids. V lost 4 bases to trimming and J lost 14 bases; unmatched junction nucleotides: 4. Per the germline V gene, CDR1 is KGHSH and CDR2 is LQKENI. For the CDR3, the DNA is TGTGCCAGCTCACGCGGACAGGGGGAAACCTTC. This codes for CASSRGQGETF.

This clonotype has a single count. The rearrangement joins TRBV9 to TRBJ1-5; 8 bases map to TRBD1. CDR3 size: 12 residues. CDR1 and CDR2 from the germline V gene are SGDLS and YYNGEE. CDR3: CWTGSANQPQHF. CDR3 DNA: TGTTGGACAGGGTCGGCAAATCAGCCCCAGCATTTT.

V is TRBV20-1 and J is TRBJ2-7, with D possibly TRBD1 on 6 matching bases. Germline V gene data show CDR1 as DFQATT and CDR2 as SNEGSKA (reference sequence). CDR3 length: 14 residues. Trimming left V 5 bases short and J 2 bases short, with 16 bases between. CDR3 amino acids: CSASPNRDTYEQYF. DNA of the CDR3: TGCAGTGCTTCCCCCAACCGGGACACCTACGAGCAGTACTTC.

This chain joins TRBV10-2 and TRBJ1-5, with D perhaps TRBD1 (5 bases). V dropped 8 bases and J dropped 1 base, with 6 bases sitting between them. The germline CDR1 and CDR2 sequences are WSHSY and SAAADI. The CDR3 runs 12 residues. CDR3 nucleotides: TGCGCCAGCCGGGACAGCAATCAGCCCCAGCATTTT. Translation gives CASRDSNQPQHF.

CDR3 in amino acids: CSGGWVIYEQYF. As DNA, the CDR3 is TGCAGTGGGGGTTGGGTCATCTACGAGCAGTACTTC. The genes are TRBV20-1 and TRBJ2-7; D is uncertain. This CDR3 comprises 12 residues. The germline V gene has CDR1 DFQATT and CDR2 SNEGSKA (reference sequence). Trimming left V 7 bases short and J 3 bases short, with 13 bases between.

The chain combines TRBV20-1 with TRBJ1-6; D perhaps matches TRBD1 (5 bases). CDR1 and CDR2 (germline): DFQATT, SNEGSKA (reference sequence). The ends were cut back, 5 bases at V and 10 bases at J, with 15 bases in the middle. The CDR3 sequence is 13 residues long. The CDR3 sequence is CSAPGGGISPLHF. Here the CDR3 DNA reads TGCAGTGCTCCCGGCGGGGGGATATCACCCCTCCACTTT.

The rearrangement links TRBV5-1 to TRBJ1-1; 7 bases fit TRBD1. V lost 0 bases, J lost 6 bases, and 2 bases stayed unmatched. This CDR3 is built from 13 residues. The V gene's germline CDR1 is SGHRS and CDR2 YFSETQ. CDR3 residues: CASSLGGQPEAFF. The DNA of the CDR3 is TGCGCCAGCAGCTTGGGGGGACAGCCTGAAGCTTTCTTT.

The gene calls are TRBV29-1 and TRBJ1-1; TRBD1 matches at 7 bases. The CDR3 consists of 12 residues. From germline, CDR1 is SQVTM and CDR2 ANQGSEA. The V gene end was trimmed by 6 bases and the J gene end by 6 bases; junction bases not matched to a gene: 7. The CDR3 protein is CSVGDRASEAFF. The CDR3 bases are TGCAGCGTGGGGGACAGAGCCTCTGAAGCTTTCTTT.

In its sample, this clonotype was seen once. The CDR3 loop is CASSPQGTEAFF. The DNA of the CDR3 is TGTGCCAGCAGTCCGCAGGGCACTGAAGCTTTCTTT. The chain recombines TRBV6-5 with TRBJ1-1; a possible D gene is TRBD1 (5 bases). Germline V lookup: CDR1 MNHEY, CDR2 SVGAGI. Trimming pared 5 bases from V and 4 bases from J, leaving 8 bases between. CDR3 length: 12 residues.

CDR3 bases: TGTGCCACCAGCAGAGAACAGGGGGCGGATACGCAGTATTTT. Translated: CATSREQGADTQYF. V and J are TRBV15 and TRBJ2-3; TRBD1 matches 9 bases. The V segment lost 0 bases and the J segment 6 bases; nucleotides outside the gene matches: 1. There are 14 residues in the CDR3. CDR1 LNHNV and CDR2 YYDKDF come from the germline V gene (reference sequence). The complete variable domain, with remaining parts taken from reference TRBV15 and TRBJ2-3, reads DAMVIQNPRYQVTQFGKPVTLSCSQTLNHNVMYWYQQKSSQAPKLLFHYYDKDFNNEADTPDNFQSRRPNTSFCFLDIRSPGLGDTAMYLCATSREQGADTQYFGPGTRLTVL.

The V call is TRBV11-2, the J call TRBJ2-7; TRBD2 matches at 9 bases. This CDR3 is 15 amino acids long. Germline CDR1 SGHAT, CDR2 FQNNGV. V dropped 5 bases and J dropped 0; count of bases not matched to a gene: 5. CDR3 sequence: CASSLSSGASYEQYF. CDR3 nucleotides: TGTGCCAGCAGCCTGTCTAGCGGGGCCTCCTACGAGCAGTACTTC.

The V gene is TRBV9, the J gene TRBJ1-2; D ambiguous. Germline V gene sequence: CDR1 SGDLS, CDR2 YYNGEE. CDR3 length: 11 residues. V was pared by 2 bases and J by 8 bases, with 7 bases between. The CDR3 loop reads CASSVAGGYTF. DNA for the CDR3: TGTGCCAGCAGCGTGGCCGGGGGCTACACCTTC.

V is TRBV15 and J is TRBJ2-3, with D perhaps matching TRBD2 (6 bases). The CDR3 is 12 amino acids. Trimming cost V 5 bases and J 5 bases, with 8 bases left between them. Per the germline V gene, CDR1 is LNHNV and CDR2 is YYDKDF (reference sequence). This CDR3 is CATSGAGDTQYF. The CDR3 nucleotides are TGTGCCACCAGCGGAGCGGGAGATACGCAGTATTTT.

The V and J genes are TRBV20-1 and TRBJ1-1; D not certain. There are 9 residues in the CDR3. The germline V and J ends were trimmed by 3 bases and 9 bases, with 5 bases remaining between them. The germline CDR1 and CDR2 sequences are DFQATT and SNEGSKA (reference sequence). CDR3: CSASAKAFF. CDR3 nucleotides: TGCAGTGCTAGTGCGAAAGCTTTCTTT.

The rearrangement links TRBV15 to TRBJ1-2; D not certain. The germline V gene has CDR1 LNHNV and CDR2 YYDKDF (reference sequence). This CDR3 has 14 residues. Trimming removed 8 bases from V and 3 bases from J, with 16 bases in between. Here the CDR3 DNA reads TGTGCCACCGCTTTGGACCGCTCCTACTATGGCTACACCTTC. Translated: CATALDRSYYGYTF.

The genes are TRBV15 and TRBJ2-5; TRBD1 is a possible D gene (6 bases). Germline CDR1 and CDR2: LNHNV and YYDKDF (reference sequence). Trimming removed 0 bases from V and 3 bases from J, with 8 bases in between. This CDR3 is built from 14 residues. The CDR3 is CATSRDAGEETQYF. The CDR3 DNA follows: TGTGCCACCAGCAGAGATGCAGGGGAAGAGACCCAGTACTTC.

V is TRBV15 and J is TRBJ1-4; TRBD1 aligns across 8 bases. Looked up from germline, CDR1 is LNHNV and CDR2 is YYDKDF (reference sequence). Trimming took 8 bases from V and 8 from J; bases not matched to a gene: 7. The CDR3 length is 13 residues. CDR3 nucleotides: TGTGCCACCTGTCCAGGGGGCGGGGAAAAACTGTTTTTT. Translation: CATCPGGGEKLFF.

V and J are TRBV6-6 and TRBJ2-7; 8 positions agree with TRBD2. V dropped 2 bases and J dropped 7; count of bases not matched to a gene: 1. Germline-derived CDR1 and CDR2 are MNHNY and SVGAGI (reference sequence). The CDR3 runs 12 residues. This CDR3 reads CASSYASGEQYF. The CDR3 region has the DNA TGTGCCAGCAGTTACGCTAGCGGGGAGCAGTACTTC.